This T cell receptor beta chain is drawn from a study of CXCR3-negative and CXCR3-positive naive CD8 T cells. Whole-study findings and limits: TRBV-TRBJ usage matched between naive CXCR3-negative and CXCR3-positive cells but not between memory cells.

This CDR3 is built from 16 residues. CDR1 and CDR2 (germline): LGHDT, YNNKEL (reference sequence). In the case of this clonotype: Its antigen remains unknown.

It was by 5' RACE with UMI labels that the TRB cDNA libraries were prepared. TCRdb reprocessed the 5' RACE reads; each CDR3 protein has one entry and no DNA is given. Recorded for this sample: tens of thousands of distinct CDR3 sequences. Subsets of CD8+ T cells were each sorted in triplicate at 300,000 or so cells apiece. What was sequenced was memory CD8+ T cells from blood. The V and J genes are TRBV3-1 and TRBJ2-6. The clonotype originates from a human donor in good health. Some clones in this sample may be carry-over from other donors' samples. The CDR3 sequence: CASSQDLMAGANVLTF.